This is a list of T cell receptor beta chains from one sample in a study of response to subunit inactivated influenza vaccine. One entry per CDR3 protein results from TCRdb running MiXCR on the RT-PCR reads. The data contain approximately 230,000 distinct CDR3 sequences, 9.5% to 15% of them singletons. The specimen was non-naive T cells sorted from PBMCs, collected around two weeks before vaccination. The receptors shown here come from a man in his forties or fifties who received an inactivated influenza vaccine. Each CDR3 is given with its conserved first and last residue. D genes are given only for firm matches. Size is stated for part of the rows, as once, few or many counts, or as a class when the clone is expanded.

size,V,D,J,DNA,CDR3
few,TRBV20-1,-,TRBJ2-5,TGCAGTGCGACGGAAGGGGGTCAAGAGACCCAGTACTTC,CSATEGGQETQYF
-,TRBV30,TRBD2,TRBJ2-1,TGTGCCTGGAGGACTAGCGGGAGAGTGAATGAGCAGTTCTTC,CAWRTSGRVNEQFF
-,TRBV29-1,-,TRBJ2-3,TGCAGCGTTGGAAAAGGAACTACAGATACGCAGTATTTT,CSVGKGTTDTQYF
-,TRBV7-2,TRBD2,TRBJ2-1,TGTGCCAGCAGCTTAACTAGCGGGGGAGACAATGAGCAGTTCTTC,CASSLTSGGDNEQFF
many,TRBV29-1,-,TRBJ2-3,TGCAGCTCTTCGAAGGAGGGTGGAACAGATACGCAGTATTTT,CSSSKEGGTDTQYF
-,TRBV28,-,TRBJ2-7,TGTGCCAGCAGTCGATCGGACAATCTCTACGAGCAGTACTTC,CASSRSDNLYEQYF
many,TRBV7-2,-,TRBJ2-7,TGTGCCAGCAGCTTCCTCCAGGCCTACGAGCAGTACTTC,CASSFLQAYEQYF
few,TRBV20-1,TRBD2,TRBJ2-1,TGCAGTGCTAGAGTATGGACTAGCGGGAGGACACGTTACAATGAGCAGTTCTTC,CSARVWTSGRTRYNEQFF
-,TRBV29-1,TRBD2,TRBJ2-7,TGCAGCGTTGGGGGGGGGTTCAACGCCGAGCAGTACTTC,CSVGGGFNAEQYF
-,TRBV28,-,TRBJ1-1,TGTGCCAGCAGCTTGGGTTTCCCCACTGAAGCTTTCTTT,CASSLGFPTEAFF
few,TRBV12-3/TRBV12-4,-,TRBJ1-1,TGTGCCAGCAGAACGGGGGGATTATTTGAAGCTTTCTTT,CASRTGGLFEAFF
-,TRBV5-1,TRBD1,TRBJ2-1,TGCGCCAGCAGCGGGACAGAGTCCGGAAATGAGCAGTTCTTC,CASSGTESGNEQFF